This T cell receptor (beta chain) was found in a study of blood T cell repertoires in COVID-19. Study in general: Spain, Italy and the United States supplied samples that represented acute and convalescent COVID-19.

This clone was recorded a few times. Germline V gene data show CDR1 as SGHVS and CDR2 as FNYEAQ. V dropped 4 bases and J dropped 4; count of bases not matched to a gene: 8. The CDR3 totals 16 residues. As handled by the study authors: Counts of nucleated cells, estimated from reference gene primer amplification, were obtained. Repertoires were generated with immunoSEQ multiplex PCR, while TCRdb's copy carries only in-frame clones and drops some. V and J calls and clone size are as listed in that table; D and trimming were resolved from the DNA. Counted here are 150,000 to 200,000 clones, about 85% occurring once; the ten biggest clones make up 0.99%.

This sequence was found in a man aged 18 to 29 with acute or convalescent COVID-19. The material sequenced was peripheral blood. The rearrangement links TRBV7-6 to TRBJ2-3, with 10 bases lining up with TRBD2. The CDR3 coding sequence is TGTGCCAGCAGCTCGGAAGCGGGGGGGCTTTCAGATACGCAGTATTTT. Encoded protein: CASSSEAGGLSDTQYF.